The 10 T cell receptor beta chains reported below all come from one sample, sequenced in a study of cytomegalovirus exposure and HLA in healthy donors. PCR employed 60 Vbeta and 13 Jbeta primers. Method: immunoSEQ multiplex PCR; TCRdb's copy keeps in-frame clones and lacks some. The sample consists of under 150,000 clones, approximately 80% of them appearing once. Sequencing was carried out using PBMCs. All receptors come from a male donor in good health and CMV-seronegative.

This clone has only one observation. This rearrangement joins TRBV7-9 to TRBJ2-7, with 9 positions matching TRBD1. Germline CDR1 and CDR2: SEHNR and FQNEAQ (reference sequence). V shed 5 bases, J shed 3 bases, and the junction held 14 bases outside the gene matches. This CDR3 contains 17 residues. CDR3 loop: CASSGFLGTGKIYEQYF. In DNA form, the CDR3 reads TGTGCCAGCAGCGGCTTTCTTGGGACAGGGAAAATCTACGAGCAGTACTTC.

The chain joins TRBV30 to TRBJ2-6, with D perhaps TRBD1 (5 bases). CDR1 GTSNPN and CDR2 SVGIG come from the germline V gene (reference sequence). The V end lost 7 bases, the J end lost 4 bases, and 17 bases lay between the germline ends. The CDR3 consists of 15 residues. The DNA of the CDR3 is TGTGCCTCCACTTCCGACAGCTCCGGGGCCAACGTCCTGACTTTC. Its protein is CASTSDSSGANVLTF.

V and J are TRBV7-6 and TRBJ2-1, with D perhaps TRBD1 (5 bases). Trimming took 6 bases from V and 4 from J, leaving 16 bases between them. Per germline, CDR1 SGHVS and CDR2 FNYEAQ. The CDR3 contains 15 residues. CDR3 bases: TGTGCCAGCAGGCCGGGCTGGGGCGAATACAATGAGCAGTTCTTC. Its translation is CASRPGWGEYNEQFF.

This chain connects TRBV28 to TRBJ1-5; 7 bases are a match to TRBD1. The germline V gene encodes CDR1 MDHEN and CDR2 SYDVKM. The CDR3 consists of 15 residues. V shed 2 bases and J 5 bases; nucleotides not matched to a gene: 6. DNA of the CDR3: TGTGCCAGCAGTTTAAGGGGGCAGGGCGATCAGCCCCAGCATTTT. Residues: CASSLRGQGDQPQHF.

This clone has a handful of counts. V gene TRBV14 combines with J gene TRBJ2-2; 7 nucleotides line up with TRBD2. J was trimmed by 6 bases and V by 3 bases; bases with no gene match: 7. CDR1 is SGHDN and CDR2 is FVKESK in the germline V gene. There are 15 residues in the CDR3. In nucleotides, the CDR3 is TGTGCCAGCAGCCACCGGGAGGAGTTAGCCGGGGAGCTGTTTTTT. Its protein is CASSHREELAGELFF. Using reference TRBV14 and TRBJ2-2 for the parts outside the CDR3, the full variable domain is EAGVTQFPSHSVIEKGQTVTLRCDPISGHDNLYWYRRVMGKEIKFLLHFVKESKQDESGMPNNRFLAERTGGTYSTLKVQPAELEDSGVYFCASSHREELAGELFFGEGSRLTVL.

V usage is TRBV7-8 and J usage is TRBJ2-5, with D possibly matching TRBD1 (6 bases). Germline CDR1 is SGHVS and CDR2 is FQNEAQ. There are 15 residues in the CDR3. V was pared by 4 bases and J by 1 base, with 13 bases between. CDR3 sequence: CASSSVPQGQETQYF. In DNA form, the CDR3 reads TGTGCCAGCAGCTCAGTCCCACAGGGCCAAGAGACCCAGTACTTC.

This clone was detected once. The chain has TRBV7-2 and TRBJ1-3; 8 positions match TRBD1. The germline V gene has CDR1 SGHTA and CDR2 FQGNSA. This CDR3 contains 15 residues. With 5 bases clipped from V and 8 bases from J, the junction kept 11 bases outside the gene matches. DNA of the CDR3: TGTGCCAGCAGCATTCAGTTGGGACAGGAGGACACCATATATTTT. Its translation: CASSIQLGQEDTIYF.

This clone was seen a handful of times. This chain connects TRBV11-2 to TRBJ2-5; unclear D gene. Trimming took 5 bases from V and 2 from J, leaving 15 bases between them. Germline CDR1 SGHAT, CDR2 FQNNGV. This CDR3 region has 15 residues. In nucleotides, the CDR3 is TGTGCCAGCAGCGAAAGCCGACAATTTCAAGAGACCCAGTACTTC. Its protein is CASSESRQFQETQYF.

The J gene is TRBJ1-5, the V gene TRBV27, with a weak D call TRBD1 (6 bases). Germline-derived CDR1 and CDR2 are MNHEY and SMNVEV (reference sequence). V lost 5 bases to trimming and J lost 4 bases, with 15 bases between them. The CDR3 spans 15 residues. The CDR3 coding sequence is TGTGCCAGCAGTCTGACAGGCGACCTTAATCAGCCCCAGCATTTT. Translating gives CASSLTGDLNQPQHF.

On this clone itself: Germline is not matched at one junction end, which may reflect a read error. The CDR3 protein is CATSRPTSHEQFF. The CDR3 nucleotides are TGTGCCACCAGTCGCCCGACTAGCCATGAGCAGTTCTTC. The chain combines TRBV10-3 with TRBJ2-1; 7 bases map to TRBD2. Germline V gene data show CDR1 as ENHRY and CDR2 as SYGVKD. The CDR3 is made up of 13 amino acids.